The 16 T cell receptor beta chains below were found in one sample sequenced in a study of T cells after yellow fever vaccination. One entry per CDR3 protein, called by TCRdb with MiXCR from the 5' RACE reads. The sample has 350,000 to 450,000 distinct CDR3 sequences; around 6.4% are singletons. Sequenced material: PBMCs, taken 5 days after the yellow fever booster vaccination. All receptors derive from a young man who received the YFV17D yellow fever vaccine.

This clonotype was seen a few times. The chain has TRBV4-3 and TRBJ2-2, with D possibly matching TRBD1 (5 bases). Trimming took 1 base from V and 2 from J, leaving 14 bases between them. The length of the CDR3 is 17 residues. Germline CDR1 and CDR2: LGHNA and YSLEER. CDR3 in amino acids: CASSQGQGRANTGELFF. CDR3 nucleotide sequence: TGCGCCAGCAGCCAAGGGCAAGGCAGGGCTAACACCGGGGAGCTGTTTTTT.

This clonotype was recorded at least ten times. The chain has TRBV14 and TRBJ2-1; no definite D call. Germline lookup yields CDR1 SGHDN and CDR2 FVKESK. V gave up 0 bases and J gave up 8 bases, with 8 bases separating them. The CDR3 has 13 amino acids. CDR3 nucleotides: TGTGCCAGCAGCCAAGATATGGGTTATGAGCAGTTCTTC. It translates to CASSQDMGYEQFF.

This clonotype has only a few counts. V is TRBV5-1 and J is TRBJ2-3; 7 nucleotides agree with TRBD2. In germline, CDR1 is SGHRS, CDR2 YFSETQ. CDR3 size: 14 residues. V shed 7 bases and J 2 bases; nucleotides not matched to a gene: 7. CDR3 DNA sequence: TGCGCCAGCTCTACGGGAGGACTCACAGATACGCAGTATTTT. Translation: CASSTGGLTDTQYF.

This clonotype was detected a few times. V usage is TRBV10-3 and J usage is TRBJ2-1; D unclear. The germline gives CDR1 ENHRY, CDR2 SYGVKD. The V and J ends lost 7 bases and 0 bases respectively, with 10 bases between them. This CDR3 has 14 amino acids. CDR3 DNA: TGTGCCATCAACAACCTCCGCTCCTACAATGAGCAGTTCTTC. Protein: CAINNLRSYNEQFF.

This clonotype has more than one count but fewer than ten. The CDR3 spells CASSSRDRGIGYTF. CDR3 bases: TGTGCCAGCAGCTCCCGGGACAGGGGGATTGGCTACACCTTC. The genes are TRBV7-2 and TRBJ1-2; TRBD1 matches at 11 bases. The J segment lost 7 bases and the V segment lost 4 bases, leaving 5 bases of the junction unmatched. This CDR3 is 14 amino acids long. Germline lookup yields CDR1 SGHTA and CDR2 FQGNSA. Filled out from reference TRBV7-2 and TRBJ1-2, the complete variable domain reads GAGVSQSPSNKVTEKGKDVELRCDPISGHTALYWYRQSLGQGLEFLIYFQGNSAPDKSGLPSDRFSAERTGGSVSTLTIQRTQQEDSAVYLCASSSRDRGIGYTFGSGTRLTVV.

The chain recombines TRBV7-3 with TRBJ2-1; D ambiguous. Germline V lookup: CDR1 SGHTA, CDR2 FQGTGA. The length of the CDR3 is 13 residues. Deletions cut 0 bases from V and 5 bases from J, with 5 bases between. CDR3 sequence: CASSLTGDNEQFF. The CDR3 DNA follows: TGTGCCAGCAGCTTAACTGGGGACAATGAGCAGTTCTTC. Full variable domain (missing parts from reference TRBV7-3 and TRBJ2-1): GAGVSQTPSNKVTEKGKYVELRCDPISGHTALYWYRQSLGQGPEFLIYFQGTGAADDSGLPNDRFFAVRPEGSVSTLKIQRTERGDSAVYLCASSLTGDNEQFFGPGTRLTVL.

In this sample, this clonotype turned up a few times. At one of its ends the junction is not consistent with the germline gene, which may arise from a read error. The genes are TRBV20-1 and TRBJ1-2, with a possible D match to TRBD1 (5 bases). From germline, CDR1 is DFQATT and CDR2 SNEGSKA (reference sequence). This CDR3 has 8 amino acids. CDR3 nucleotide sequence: TGCAGTGCAGGGGCGTCGGACTTC. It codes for CSAGASDF.

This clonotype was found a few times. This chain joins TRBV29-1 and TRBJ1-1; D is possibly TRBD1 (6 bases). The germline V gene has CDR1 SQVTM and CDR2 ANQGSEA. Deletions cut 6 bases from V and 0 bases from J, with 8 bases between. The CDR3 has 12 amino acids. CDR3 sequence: CSVNRVNTEAFF. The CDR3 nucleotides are TGCAGCGTCAACAGGGTGAACACTGAAGCTTTCTTT.

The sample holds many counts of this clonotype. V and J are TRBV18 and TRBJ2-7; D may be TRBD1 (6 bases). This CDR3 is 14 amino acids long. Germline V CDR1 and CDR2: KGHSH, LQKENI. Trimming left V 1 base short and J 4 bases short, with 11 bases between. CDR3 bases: TGTGCCAGCTCACCACGGGACACAACATACGAGCAGTACTTC. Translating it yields CASSPRDTTYEQYF.

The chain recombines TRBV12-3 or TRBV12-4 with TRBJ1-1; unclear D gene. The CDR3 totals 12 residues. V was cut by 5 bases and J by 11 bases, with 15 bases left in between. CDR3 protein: CASSPLRPGAFF. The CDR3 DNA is TGTGCCAGCAGTCCCCTAAGGCCCGGGGCTTTCTTT.

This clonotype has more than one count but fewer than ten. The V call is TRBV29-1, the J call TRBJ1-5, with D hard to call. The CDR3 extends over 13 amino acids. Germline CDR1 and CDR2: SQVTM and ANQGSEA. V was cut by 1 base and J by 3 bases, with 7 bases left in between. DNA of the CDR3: TGCAGCGTTGAAGTTGCACTCAATCAGCCCCAGCATTTT. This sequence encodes CSVEVALNQPQHF.

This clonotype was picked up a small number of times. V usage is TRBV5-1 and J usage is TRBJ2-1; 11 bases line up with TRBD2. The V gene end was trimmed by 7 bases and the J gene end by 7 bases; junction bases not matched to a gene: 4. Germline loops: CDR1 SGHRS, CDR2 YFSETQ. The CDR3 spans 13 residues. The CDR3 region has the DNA TGCGCCAGCGCTAGCGGGAGGTTAAATGAGCAGTTCTTC. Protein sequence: CASASGRLNEQFF.

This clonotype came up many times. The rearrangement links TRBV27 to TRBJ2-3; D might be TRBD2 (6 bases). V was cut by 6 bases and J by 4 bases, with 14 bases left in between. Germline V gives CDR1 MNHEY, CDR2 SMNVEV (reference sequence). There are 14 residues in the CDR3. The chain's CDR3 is CASSRAGSSDTQYF. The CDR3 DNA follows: TGTGCCAGCAGCCGGGCCGGGAGCTCAGATACGCAGTATTTT.

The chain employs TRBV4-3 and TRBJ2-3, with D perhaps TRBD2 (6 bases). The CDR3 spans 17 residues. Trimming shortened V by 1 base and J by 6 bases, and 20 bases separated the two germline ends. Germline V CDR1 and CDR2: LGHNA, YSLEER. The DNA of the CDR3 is TGCGCCAGCAGCCAAGTCCCTCGCGGAGGGGTACTTGATACGCAGTATTTT. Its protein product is CASSQVPRGGVLDTQYF.

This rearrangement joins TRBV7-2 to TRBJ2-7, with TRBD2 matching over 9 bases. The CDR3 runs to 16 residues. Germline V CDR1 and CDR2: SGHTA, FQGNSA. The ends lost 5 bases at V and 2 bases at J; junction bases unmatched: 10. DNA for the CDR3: TGTGCCAGCAGCCATGTACGACTAGCGGATACCTACGAGCAGTACTTC. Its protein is CASSHVRLADTYEQYF. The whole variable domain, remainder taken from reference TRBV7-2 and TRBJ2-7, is GAGVSQSPSNKVTEKGKDVELRCDPISGHTALYWYRQSLGQGLEFLIYFQGNSAPDKSGLPSDRFSAERTGGSVSTLTIQRTQQEDSAVYLCASSHVRLADTYEQYFGPGTRLTVT.

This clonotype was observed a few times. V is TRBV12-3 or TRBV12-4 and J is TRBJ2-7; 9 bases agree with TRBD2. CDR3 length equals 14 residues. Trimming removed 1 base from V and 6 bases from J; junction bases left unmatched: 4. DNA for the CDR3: TGTGCCAGCAGTTTAGTCGCGGGAGGGCCCGAGCAGTACTTC. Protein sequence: CASSLVAGGPEQYF.